This TCR beta chain was identified in a study of T cells after yellow fever vaccination. For TCR, cDNA came from 5'RACE template switching, which added a universal primer site and UMIs. Each CDR3 protein is one row after TCRdb ran MiXCR on the 5' RACE reads. The sample yields about 150,000 distinct CDR3 sequences, more than 6.5% seen once. Per germline, CDR1 LGHNA and CDR2 YSLEER. V was clipped by 5 bases and J by 5 bases, with 13 bases between them. The CDR3 runs to 13 residues. Study findings and constraints: Most clones from primary vaccination resurfaced after the booster (nearly 97% CD4, 88% CD8).

This clonotype occurred many times. Its antigen is unknown. Sample: CD4+ T cells sorted from PBMCs, taken 10 days after the yellow fever booster vaccination. This sequence joins TRBV4-3 and TRBJ2-7; D ambiguous. This clonotype was obtained from a man aged 30 to 45 who received the YFV17D yellow fever vaccine. The CDR3 loop reads CASSSNLPDEQYF. CDR3 coding DNA: TGCGCCAGCAGCTCCAACCTCCCCGACGAGCAGTACTTC.